The rows below give T cell receptor beta chains drawn from one sample of a study of blood T cell repertoires in COVID-19. Produced via immunoSEQ multiplex PCR; TCRdb's table is partial and in-frame only. This sample yields some 250,000 clones, of which more than 70% are seen a single time; around 8.1% belongs to the top ten. Specimen: peripheral blood. Receptors originate from a man aged 35 to 55 with active or convalescent COVID-19. CDR3s include the opening cysteine and the closing phenylalanine or tryptophan. D genes are given only for firm matches. Expanded clones get a size class; other rows say once, few or many, or leave the size out.

v_gene: TRBV30; abundance: .; j_gene: TRBJ1-2; d_gene: TRBD1; CDR3nt: TGTGCCTGGGGGCGACAGGGGGCATGGCGTGGCTACACCTTC; CDR3aa: CAWGRQGAWRGYTF
v_gene: TRBV18; abundance: few; j_gene: TRBJ1-1; d_gene: .; CDR3nt: TGTGCCAGCTCACCTACAGCGAACACTGAAGCTTTCTTT; CDR3aa: CASSPTANTEAFF
v_gene: TRBV7-2; abundance: .; j_gene: TRBJ2-1; d_gene: TRBD2; CDR3nt: TGTGCCAGCAGCTTTAGCGGGGGGGCTTTACTGGAGCAGTTCTTC; CDR3aa: CASSFSGGALLEQFF
v_gene: TRBV12-3/TRBV12-4; abundance: .; j_gene: TRBJ2-1; d_gene: .; CDR3nt: TGTGCCAGCAGCCTCTTAGAGGGGGATGAGCAGTTCTTC; CDR3aa: CASSLLEGDEQFF
v_gene: TRBV6-5; abundance: .; j_gene: TRBJ1-5; d_gene: .; CDR3nt: TGTGCCAGCAGTTTGGCAGACAATCAGCCCCAGCATTTT; CDR3aa: CASSLADNQPQHF
v_gene: TRBV9; abundance: .; j_gene: TRBJ2-7; d_gene: TRBD2; CDR3nt: TGTGCCAGCAGCGCAGGGACTAGCACTCACGAGCAGTACTTC; CDR3aa: CASSAGTSTHEQYF
v_gene: TRBV2; abundance: .; j_gene: TRBJ2-7; d_gene: TRBD1; CDR3nt: TGTGCCAGCAGGGACCTAGGGACAGTTTACGAGCAGTACTTC; CDR3aa: CASRDLGTVYEQYF
v_gene: TRBV19; abundance: .; j_gene: TRBJ1-1; d_gene: .; CDR3nt: TGTGCCAGTACCAAACAGGCCATGAACACTGAAGCTTTCTTT; CDR3aa: CASTKQAMNTEAFF
v_gene: TRBV18; abundance: .; j_gene: TRBJ2-2; d_gene: .; CDR3nt: TGTGCCAGCTCACCACCGCGGGGGCGGGGAACCGGGGAGCTGTTTTTT; CDR3aa: CASSPPRGRGTGELFF
v_gene: TRBV6-5; abundance: once; j_gene: TRBJ1-5; d_gene: .; CDR3nt: TGTGCCAGCAGTACCTTGGGCGCTGGCAATCAGCCCCAGCATTTT; CDR3aa: CASSTLGAGNQPQHF
v_gene: TRBV27; abundance: .; j_gene: TRBJ2-5; d_gene: .; CDR3nt: TGTGCCAGCAGTTTTCGAGAGACCCAGTACTTC; CDR3aa: CASSFRETQYF
v_gene: TRBV4-1; abundance: .; j_gene: TRBJ1-1; d_gene: TRBD1; CDR3nt: TGCGCCAGCAGCCTTGACAGGGGCACTGAAGCTTTCTTT; CDR3aa: CASSLDRGTEAFF
v_gene: TRBV3-1/TRBV3-2; abundance: .; j_gene: TRBJ1-2; d_gene: .; CDR3nt: TGTGCCAGCAGCCAATCTCTTGGCTACACCTTC; CDR3aa: CASSQSLGYTF
v_gene: TRBV7-9; abundance: .; j_gene: TRBJ1-5; d_gene: .; CDR3nt: TGTGCCAGCAGCTTAGCCGAGTATCAGCCCCAGCATTTT; CDR3aa: CASSLAEYQPQHF
v_gene: TRBV4-2; abundance: .; j_gene: TRBJ1-1; d_gene: .; CDR3nt: TGTGCCAGCAGCCAAGATCTTGCAGGGATTTGGACTGAAGCTTTCTTT; CDR3aa: CASSQDLAGIWTEAFF
v_gene: TRBV28; abundance: .; j_gene: TRBJ2-4; d_gene: .; CDR3nt: TGTGCCAGCAGTTTGCCAGGGAAAAACATTCAGTACTTC; CDR3aa: CASSLPGKNIQYF
v_gene: TRBV19; abundance: once; j_gene: TRBJ1-1; d_gene: .; CDR3nt: TGTGCCAGTATTGAGGGCATGAACACTGAAGCTTTCTTT; CDR3aa: CASIEGMNTEAFF
v_gene: TRBV6-5; abundance: once; j_gene: TRBJ1-6; d_gene: .; CDR3nt: TGTGCCAGCAGTTATGGAGGGGCAGCTTCACCCCTCCACTTT; CDR3aa: CASSYGGAASPLHF
v_gene: TRBV19; abundance: .; j_gene: TRBJ1-1; d_gene: TRBD1; CDR3nt: TGTGCCAGTAGCGGACAGGGTGACACTGAAGCTTTCTTT; CDR3aa: CASSGQGDTEAFF
v_gene: TRBV12-5; abundance: once; j_gene: TRBJ2-2; d_gene: .; CDR3nt: TGTGCTAGTGCCAATCTGGGGGGCACCGGGGAGCTGTTTTTT; CDR3aa: CASANLGGTGELFF
v_gene: TRBV18; abundance: few; j_gene: TRBJ1-6; d_gene: .; CDR3nt: TGTGCCAGCTCACCCCCCGTCCCGGGGTCACCCCTCCACTTT; CDR3aa: CASSPPVPGSPLHF
v_gene: TRBV5-6; abundance: .; j_gene: TRBJ1-4; d_gene: .; CDR3nt: TGTGCCAGCAGCTTAGGAGGGGTAACAACTAATGAAAAACTGTTTTTT; CDR3aa: CASSLGGVTTNEKLFF
v_gene: TRBV7-2; abundance: .; j_gene: TRBJ2-7; d_gene: TRBD2; CDR3nt: TGTGCCAGCCCCCAGAGCGGGAGACCATACGAGCAGTACTTC; CDR3aa: CASPQSGRPYEQYF
v_gene: TRBV6-5; abundance: .; j_gene: TRBJ2-7; d_gene: .; CDR3nt: TGTGCCAGCAGGCCAGCCAGCCAGGGCGAGCAGTACTTC; CDR3aa: CASRPASQGEQYF
v_gene: TRBV5-4; abundance: .; j_gene: TRBJ1-1; d_gene: TRBD1; CDR3nt: TGTGCCAGCAGCCAGGGACAGGGGTTCCTTAACACTGAAGCTTTCTTT; CDR3aa: CASSQGQGFLNTEAFF
v_gene: TRBV5-1; abundance: .; j_gene: TRBJ2-7; d_gene: .; CDR3nt: TGCGCCAGCAGAACTACAGGGACCTCCGGGGAGCAGTACTTC; CDR3aa: CASRTTGTSGEQYF
v_gene: TRBV5-5; abundance: .; j_gene: TRBJ1-4; d_gene: .; CDR3nt: TGTGCCAGCAGTTCCTTCACAGGGGAAAAACTGTTTTTT; CDR3aa: CASSSFTGEKLFF
v_gene: TRBV27; abundance: many; j_gene: TRBJ1-3; d_gene: .; CDR3nt: .; CDR3aa: CASSTSGQGNTIYF
v_gene: TRBV6-5; abundance: .; j_gene: TRBJ1-1; d_gene: TRBD1; CDR3nt: TGTGCCAGCAGGGGGACAGGCCGGAACACTGAAGCTTTCTTT; CDR3aa: CASRGTGRNTEAFF
v_gene: TRBV28; abundance: .; j_gene: TRBJ1-2; d_gene: TRBD1; CDR3nt: TGTGCCAGCAGGGGGGGCGGGACAGGCTACGGCTACACCTTC; CDR3aa: CASRGGGTGYGYTF
v_gene: TRBV27; abundance: few; j_gene: TRBJ1-2; d_gene: TRBD1; CDR3nt: TGTGCCAGCAGTTTATCGAGCCCCGGGACAGGCTATGGCTACACCTTC; CDR3aa: CASSLSSPGTGYGYTF
v_gene: TRBV7-9; abundance: few; j_gene: TRBJ1-1; d_gene: .; CDR3nt: TGTGCCAGCAGCTTAGCGCTCAGGGGTAACACTGAAGCTTTCTTT; CDR3aa: CASSLALRGNTEAFF
v_gene: TRBV11-3; abundance: .; j_gene: TRBJ2-3; d_gene: TRBD2; CDR3nt: TGTGCCAGCAGATTCAAGGGAGGGTTCACAGATACGCAGTATTTT; CDR3aa: CASRFKGGFTDTQYF
v_gene: TRBV4-2; abundance: .; j_gene: TRBJ2-1; d_gene: TRBD1; CDR3nt: TGTGCCAGCAGCCAAGGGGGACAGGGTCAGGAGCAGTTCTTC; CDR3aa: CASSQGGQGQEQFF
v_gene: TRBV30; abundance: .; j_gene: TRBJ1-2; d_gene: TRBD1; CDR3nt: TGTGCCTGGAGAACAGGGGGGGGCTATGGCTACACCTTC; CDR3aa: CAWRTGGGYGYTF
v_gene: TRBV19; abundance: .; j_gene: TRBJ1-1; d_gene: TRBD1; CDR3nt: TGTGCCAGTATTCTAAAGGGACAGGGAAACACTGAAGCTTTCTTT; CDR3aa: CASILKGQGNTEAFF
v_gene: TRBV6-6; abundance: few; j_gene: TRBJ1-6; d_gene: TRBD1; CDR3nt: TGTGCCACTCGAGGGACAGAGAATTCACCCCTCCACTTT; CDR3aa: CATRGTENSPLHF
v_gene: TRBV7-6; abundance: .; j_gene: TRBJ2-6; d_gene: TRBD1; CDR3nt: TGTGCCAGCAGCCCCGGGCCTGACAGGGGAGCTGGGGCCAACGTCCTGACTTTC; CDR3aa: CASSPGPDRGAGANVLTF
v_gene: TRBV7-8; abundance: .; j_gene: TRBJ1-5; d_gene: .; CDR3nt: TGTGCCAGCAGCTTAGAGTTGGCAGGAAGACAGCCCCAGCATTTT; CDR3aa: CASSLELAGRQPQHF
v_gene: TRBV9; abundance: .; j_gene: TRBJ2-5; d_gene: TRBD2; CDR3nt: TGTGCCAGCAGCGTAGCGGGGGGGCAGGAGACCCAGTACTTC; CDR3aa: CASSVAGGQETQYF
v_gene: TRBV7-8; abundance: .; j_gene: TRBJ2-7; d_gene: TRBD2; CDR3nt: TGTGCCAGCAGCTTCCACGGGGAGGGGACGGCGGAGGTGCAGTACTTC; CDR3aa: CASSFHGEGTAEVQYF